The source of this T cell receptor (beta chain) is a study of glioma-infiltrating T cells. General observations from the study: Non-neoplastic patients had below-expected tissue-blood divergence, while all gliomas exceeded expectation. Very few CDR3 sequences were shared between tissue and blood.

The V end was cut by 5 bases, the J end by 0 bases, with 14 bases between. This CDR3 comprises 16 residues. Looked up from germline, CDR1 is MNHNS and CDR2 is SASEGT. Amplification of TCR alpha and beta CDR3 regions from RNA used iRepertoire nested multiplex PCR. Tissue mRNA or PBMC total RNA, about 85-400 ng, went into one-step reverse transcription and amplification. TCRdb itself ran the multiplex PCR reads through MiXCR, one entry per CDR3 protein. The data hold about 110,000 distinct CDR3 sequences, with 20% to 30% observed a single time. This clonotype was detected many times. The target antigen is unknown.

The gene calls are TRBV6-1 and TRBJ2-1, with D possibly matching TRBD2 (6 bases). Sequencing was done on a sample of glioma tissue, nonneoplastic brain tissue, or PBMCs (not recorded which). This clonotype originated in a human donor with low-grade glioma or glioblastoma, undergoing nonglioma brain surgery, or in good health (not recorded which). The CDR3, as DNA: TGTGCCAGCAGTTACGGATCTAGCGCCTCCTACAATGAGCAGTTCTTC. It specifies CASSYGSSASYNEQFF.